Given below is one TCR beta chain in context. The data belong to a study of blood T cell repertoires in COVID-19. At the level of the study: T cells, B-cell-depleted T cells, or PBMCs provided the cDNA or gDNA that served as material.

CDR3 length equals 13 residues. Germline V gives CDR1 SGHTA, CDR2 FQGNSA. V lost 4 bases to trimming and J lost 3 bases; unmatched junction nucleotides: 2. Authors' data handling: Estimated nucleated cell counts came from reference gene primer amplification. TCRdb's table, derived via immunoSEQ multiplex PCR, lists solely in-frame clones and lacks some. V and J calls plus clone size are reproduced from that table; the DNA served to infer D and trimming. The sample shows 330,000 or so clones, over 85% of them seen only once. The chain uses TRBV7-2 and TRBJ2-5, with 7 bases matching TRBD1. The sample taken for sequencing was peripheral blood. The source is a woman in her sixties with COVID-19, enrolled during active disease. The CDR3 bases are TGTGCCAGCAGCTGGGACAGAAAAGAGACCCAGTACTTC. Its protein is CASSWDRKETQYF.